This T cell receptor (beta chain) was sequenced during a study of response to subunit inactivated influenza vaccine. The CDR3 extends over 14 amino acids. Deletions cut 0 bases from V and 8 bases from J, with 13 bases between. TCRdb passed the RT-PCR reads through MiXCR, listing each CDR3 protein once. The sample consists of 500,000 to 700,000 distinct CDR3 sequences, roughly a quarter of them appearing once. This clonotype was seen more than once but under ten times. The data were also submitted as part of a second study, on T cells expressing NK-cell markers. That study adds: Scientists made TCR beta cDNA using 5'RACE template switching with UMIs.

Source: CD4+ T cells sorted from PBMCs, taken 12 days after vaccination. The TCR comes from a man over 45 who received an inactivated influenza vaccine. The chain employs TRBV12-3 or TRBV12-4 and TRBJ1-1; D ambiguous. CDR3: CASSLAPRPGEAFF. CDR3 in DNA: TGTGCCAGCAGTTTAGCGCCCAGGCCTGGGGAAGCTTTCTTT.